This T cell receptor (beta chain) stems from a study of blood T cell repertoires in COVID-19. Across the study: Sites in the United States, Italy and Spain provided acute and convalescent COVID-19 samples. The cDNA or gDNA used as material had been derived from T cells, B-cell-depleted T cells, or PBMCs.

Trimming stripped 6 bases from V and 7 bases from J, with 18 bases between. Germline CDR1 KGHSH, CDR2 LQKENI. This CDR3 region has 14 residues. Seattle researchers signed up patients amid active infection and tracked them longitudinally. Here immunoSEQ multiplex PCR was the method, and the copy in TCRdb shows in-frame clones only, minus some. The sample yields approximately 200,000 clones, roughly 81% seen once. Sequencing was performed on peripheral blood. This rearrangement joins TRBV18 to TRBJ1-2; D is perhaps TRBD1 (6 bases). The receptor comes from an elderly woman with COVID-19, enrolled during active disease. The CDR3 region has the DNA TGTGCCAGCTCTCCGGGACACCTACCGGGTGGCTACACCTTC. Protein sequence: CASSPGHLPGGYTF.